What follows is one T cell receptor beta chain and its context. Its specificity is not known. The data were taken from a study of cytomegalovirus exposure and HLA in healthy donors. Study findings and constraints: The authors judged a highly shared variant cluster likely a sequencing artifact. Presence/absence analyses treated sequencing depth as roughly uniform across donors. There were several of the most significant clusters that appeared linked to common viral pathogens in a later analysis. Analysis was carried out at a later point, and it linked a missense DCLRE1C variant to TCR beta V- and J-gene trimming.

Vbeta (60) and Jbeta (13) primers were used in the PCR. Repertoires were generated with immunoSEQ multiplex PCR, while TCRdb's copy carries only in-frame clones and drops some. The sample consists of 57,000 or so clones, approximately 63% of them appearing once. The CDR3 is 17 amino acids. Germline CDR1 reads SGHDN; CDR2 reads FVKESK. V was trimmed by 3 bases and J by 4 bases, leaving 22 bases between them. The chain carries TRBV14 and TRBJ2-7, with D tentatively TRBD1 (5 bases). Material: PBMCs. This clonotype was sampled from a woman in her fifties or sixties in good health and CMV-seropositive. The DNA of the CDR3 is TGTGCCAGCAGCCAGGATCTCCTCGTGGGGCCAAGGTACGAGCAGTACTTC. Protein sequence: CASSQDLLVGPRYEQYF.